This T cell receptor (beta chain) was identified in a study of early T cells in non-severe SARS-CoV-2 infection. TCRdb called the 5' RACE reads again in MiXCR, with one record for every CDR3 protein. The table records under 80,000 distinct CDR3 sequences, approximately 10% of them present only once. The sample holds a few counts of this clonotype. Per the germline V gene, CDR1 is DFQATT and CDR2 is SNEGSKA (reference sequence). Trimming removed 5 bases at V and 1 base at J, with 15 bases between. This CDR3 spans 15 amino acids. This chain connects TRBV20-1 to TRBJ2-1; either TRBD1 or TRBD2 may fit D (5 bases each). This sequence was found in an adult who was a healthcare worker with PCR-confirmed SARS-CoV-2 infection or an uninfected control (not recorded which). The sequenced material came from whole blood. As DNA, the CDR3 is TGCAGTGCTGTCCCCGGGACGCCTTCCTACAATGAGCAGTTCTTC. Translated: CSAVPGTPSYNEQFF.